This TCR beta chain was obtained from a study of blood T cells in healthy people across ages. Overall study findings and caveats: Naive and antigen-experienced cells were not separated, limiting conclusive comparison.

The V gene's germline CDR1 is LGHDT and CDR2 YNNKEL (reference sequence). V was clipped by 3 bases and J by 4 bases; unmatched bases: 12. CDR3 length equals 19 residues. Alongside a J-beta primer mix, a sample-barcoded 5' primer served in a second PCR lasting 7 to 11 cycles. TCRdb redid the calling of the 5' RACE reads with MiXCR, one entry per CDR3 protein. The profile shows 450,000 to 600,000 distinct CDR3 sequences, roughly a quarter of them singletons. About this clonotype itself: Its target is unknown.

Approximately 9.2 milliliters was the volume of peripheral blood drawn from each donor. With each sample, at least 6 micrograms of total RNA were extracted. These sequences were also reported in another study, on T cells of mothers and their children. That paper adds: Nine systemically healthy Caucasian donors: three mothers, six children.

The sample was blood. This clonotype was obtained from a boy younger than 10 in good health. This sequence joins TRBV3-1 and TRBJ2-1; TRBD2 aligns across 13 bases. Written as DNA, the CDR3 is TGTGCCAGCAGCCACCGGCTCGGGACTAGCGGGGACCTATACAATGAGCAGTTCTTC. Translated, it gives CASSHRLGTSGDLYNEQFF.